These 15 T cell receptor beta chains share one sample of origin, sequenced in a study of cytomegalovirus exposure and HLA in healthy donors. With 60 Vbeta and 13 Jbeta primers, the PCR was carried out. Clones were sequenced by immunoSEQ multiplex PCR, and TCRdb holds only the in-frame ones, with some missing. The table includes roughly 280,000 clones, around 65% detected once. The sample comprised PBMCs. These receptors all stem from a female donor in good health and CMV-seronegative.

The V gene is TRBV14, the J gene TRBJ1-2; unclear D gene. V was clipped by 4 bases and J by 5 bases, with 11 bases between them. The CDR3 runs 13 residues. CDR1 is SGHDN, CDR2 FVKESK, per germline. The CDR3 here is CASSPRYRYGYTF. CDR3 DNA: TGTGCCAGCAGCCCTCGGTACAGATATGGCTACACCTTC. Filled out from reference TRBV14 and TRBJ1-2, the complete variable domain reads EAGVTQFPSHSVIEKGQTVTLRCDPISGHDNLYWYRRVMGKEIKFLLHFVKESKQDESGMPNNRFLAERTGGTYSTLKVQPAELEDSGVYFCASSPRYRYGYTFGSGTRLTVV.

In DNA, the CDR3 is TGTGCCAGCAGTATCAGGGTTAATGAAAAACTGTTTTTT. This sequence encodes CASSIRVNEKLFF. The V gene is TRBV27, the J gene TRBJ1-4; D is perhaps TRBD1 (5 bases). There are 13 residues in the CDR3. Between the trimmed V and J ends, which lost 5 bases and 4 bases, there was a span of 8 bases. In germline, CDR1 is MNHEY, CDR2 SMNVEV (reference sequence).

The rearrangement uses TRBV28 and TRBJ2-5, with TRBD2 identical over 10 bases. Germline trimming cut 4 bases from V and 4 bases from J; bases unmatched to any gene: 12. The CDR3 length is 17 residues. Germline loops: CDR1 MDHEN, CDR2 SYDVKM. The CDR3 nucleotides are TGTGCCAGCAGTTCCTTAACTAGCGGGGCCTTGGGAGAGACCCAGTACTTC. Translation: CASSSLTSGALGETQYF.

The rearrangement links TRBV11-1 to TRBJ1-1; 7 nucleotides align to TRBD1. This CDR3 has 14 amino acids. Germline assignment: CDR1 SGHAT and CDR2 FQDESV (reference sequence). J gave up 5 bases and V 6 bases, and 9 bases lay outside the gene matches. In DNA, the CDR3 is TGTGCCAGCAGGCGACAGGGATGGAATACTGAAGCTTTCTTT. It codes for CASRRQGWNTEAFF.

This clone was seen a few times. The CDR3 region is CAISGESQETQYF. The CDR3 DNA is TGTGCCATCAGCGGAGAGAGCCAAGAGACCCAGTACTTC. V gene TRBV10-3 combines with J gene TRBJ2-5; D not certain. The CDR3 runs to 13 residues. Trimming shortened V by 6 bases and J by 1 base, and 9 bases separated the two germline ends. In germline, CDR1 is ENHRY, CDR2 SYGVKD.

The J gene is TRBJ1-3, the V gene TRBV7-9, with D hard to call. Germline V CDR1 and CDR2: SEHNR, FQNEAQ (reference sequence). This CDR3 spans 16 amino acids. V lost 2 bases to trimming and J lost 0 bases, with 11 bases between them. CDR3 in amino acids: CASSLRERHSGNTIYF. The CDR3 DNA sequence: TGTGCCAGCAGCTTACGGGAACGGCACTCTGGAAACACCATATATTTT.

This clone occurred once. The gene calls are TRBV28 and TRBJ2-7; 10 bases match TRBD2. Trimming at V came to 5 bases and at J to 5 bases, leaving 9 bases not matched to a gene. Germline lookup yields CDR1 MDHEN and CDR2 SYDVKM. This CDR3 has 15 amino acids. The CDR3 coding sequence is TGTGCCAGCAGTGGGGTGAGCGGACTAGCGGACGAGCAGTACTTC. Protein: CASSGVSGLADEQYF.

This clone was detected only a few times. This sequence joins TRBV6-1 and TRBJ2-7; TRBD1 might be the D (6 bases). V was trimmed by 6 bases and J by 6 bases, leaving 12 bases between them. The CDR3 covers 12 residues. Germline V gene sequence: CDR1 MNHNS, CDR2 SASEGT. CDR3 sequence (DNA): TGTGCCAGCAGACAGGGATGGGTCGAGCAGTACTTC. Its protein product is CASRQGWVEQYF.

V gene TRBV27 combines with J gene TRBJ2-1; the match to TRBD1 covers 7 bases. CDR1 is MNHEY, CDR2 SMNVEV, per germline (reference sequence). The CDR3 is 15 residues long. The V segment lost 2 bases and the J segment 2 bases; nucleotides outside the gene matches: 3. The CDR3 region is CASSLMGQPYNEQFF. CDR3 DNA sequence: TGTGCCAGCAGTTTAATGGGACAGCCCTACAATGAGCAGTTCTTC.

CDR3 sequence: CASSVETGIVYF. The CDR3 DNA sequence: TGTGCCAGCAGCGTAGAGACAGGGATAGTGTATTTT. The V gene is TRBV9, the J gene TRBJ2-3; 7 nucleotides line up with TRBD1. V dropped 0 bases and J dropped 14; count of bases not matched to a gene: 6. The CDR3 is 12 amino acids. CDR1 is SGDLS, CDR2 YYNGEE, per germline. The complete variable domain, with remaining parts taken from reference TRBV9 and TRBJ2-3, reads DSGVTQTPKHLITATGQRVTLRCSPRSGDLSVYWYQQSLDQGLQFLIQYYNGEERAKGNILERFSAQQFPDLHSELNLSSLELGDSALYFCASSVETGIVYFGPGTRLTVL.

Turning to this clone: An end of the junction differs from the germline gene, which may be a read error. The CDR3 loop reads CASSPPQGEHKIF. DNA of the CDR3: TGTGCCAGCAGCCCACCGCAGGGGGAGCATAAGATTTTC. The V and J genes are TRBV5-4 and TRBJ1-2; 7 nucleotides agree with TRBD1. CDR1 and CDR2 (germline): SGHNT, YYREEE (reference sequence). The CDR3 length is 13 residues.

V usage is TRBV2 and J usage is TRBJ1-2, with D perhaps TRBD1 (6 bases). Germline assignment: CDR1 SNHLY and CDR2 FYNNEI. Trimming removed 1 base from V and 4 bases from J, with 10 bases in between. The CDR3 covers 14 residues. The CDR3 is CASSEGGGIYGYTF. The CDR3 nucleotides read TGTGCCAGCAGTGAAGGAGGGGGAATCTATGGCTACACCTTC.

This chain links TRBV21-1 with TRBJ2-7; TRBD2, as called in the table, went unchecked against the DNA. TRBV21-1 is a listed pseudogene. The CDR3 extends over 16 amino acids. CDR3 protein: CASSKEVAGNPYEQYF. The CDR3, as DNA: TGTGCCAGCAGCAAAGAAGTAGCGGGAAATCCCTACGAGCAGTACTTC.

V and J are TRBV7-9 and TRBJ2-1, with TRBD2 matching 13 bases. The V segment lost 5 bases and the J segment 8 bases; nucleotides outside the gene matches: 9. CDR1 is SEHNR, CDR2 FQNEAQ, per germline (reference sequence). The CDR3 has 16 amino acids. Here the CDR3 DNA reads TGTGCCAGCAGCCCGCCGACTAGCGGGAGGTGGGATGAGCAGTTCTTC. Its protein product is CASSPPTSGRWDEQFF.

The DNA of the CDR3 is TGTGCCAGCAGTGAATCTTGGCTAGCGATAAATGAGCAGTTCTTC. This encodes CASSESWLAINEQFF. The chain has TRBV6-1 and TRBJ2-1; D possibly corresponds to TRBD2 (6 bases). V was trimmed by 2 bases and J by 7 bases, leaving 15 bases between them. The CDR3 runs 15 residues. CDR1 and CDR2 from the germline V gene are MNHNS and SASEGT.